The next 15 T cell receptor beta chains were all read from a single sample in a study of T cell repertoires in cytomegalovirus infection. TCRdb processed the reads anew with MiXCR; each CDR3 protein has one entry. The sample records just over 300,000 distinct CDR3 sequences, roughly 16% being singletons. Sequencing was performed on PBMCs. The receptors shown here come from a human donor in good health (CMV status not recorded). Some clones in this sample may be carry-over from other donors' samples.

This rearrangement joins TRBV12-3 or TRBV12-4 to TRBJ2-1, with D maybe TRBD2 (5 bases). V lost 2 bases, J lost 10 bases, and 9 bases lay in between. The CDR3 is 12 residues long. The CDR3 region is CASSLLVAEQFF. Written as DNA, the CDR3 is TGTGCCAGCAGTTTATTGGTAGCGGAGCAGTTCTTC.

The sample holds a few counts of this clonotype. This rearrangement joins TRBV20-1 to TRBJ2-3; D call uncertain. Trimming stripped 0 bases from V and 2 bases from J, with 3 bases between. The CDR3 extends over 12 amino acids. Germline CDR1 DFQATT, CDR2 SNEGSKA (reference sequence). The CDR3 loop reads CSARDITDTQYF. The CDR3 nucleotides are TGCAGTGCTAGAGATATCACAGATACGCAGTATTTT.

V usage is TRBV6-2 or TRBV6-3 and J usage is TRBJ2-2; 9 positions agree with TRBD1. Trimming took 6 bases from V and 3 from J; bases not matched to a gene: 5. The germline V gene encodes CDR1 MNHEY and CDR2 SVGEGT. CDR3 size: 15 residues. CDR3 DNA: TGTGCCAGCAGGCGGGGACAGGGATACACCGGGGAGCTGTTTTTT. It is translated as CASRRGQGYTGELFF.

At least ten counts were recorded for this clonotype. V and J are TRBV10-3 and TRBJ1-3; no reliable D call. Germline V CDR1 and CDR2: ENHRY, SYGVKD. The CDR3 extends over 13 amino acids. Trimming left V 2 bases short and J 0 bases short, with 2 bases between. Written as DNA, the CDR3 is TGTGCCATCAGTGAGAGCTCTGGAAACACCATATATTTT. Translated, it gives CAISESSGNTIYF.

This clonotype was picked up a small number of times. The chain employs TRBV28 and TRBJ1-2; no clear D gene. This CDR3 has 13 residues. The ends were cut back, 7 bases at V and 0 bases at J, with 9 bases in the middle. The V gene's germline CDR1 is MDHEN and CDR2 SYDVKM. The CDR3 DNA follows: TGTGCCAGCAACCGAAACCCTAACTATGGCTACACCTTC. The encoded protein is CASNRNPNYGYTF.

This clonotype came up a few times. The chain has TRBV10-3 and TRBJ2-2; 8 bases fit TRBD1. This CDR3 comprises 13 residues. Per the germline V gene, CDR1 is ENHRY and CDR2 is SYGVKD. V trimming: 10 bases; J trimming: 1 base; junction bases outside the gene matches: 2. CDR3 DNA sequence: TGTGCCAGTGGACAGGGGAACACCGGGGAGCTGTTTTTT. Its protein is CASGQGNTGELFF.

This clonotype was found many times. This rearrangement joins TRBV14 to TRBJ2-2; D may be TRBD2 (6 bases). The germline V gene encodes CDR1 SGHDN and CDR2 FVKESK. CDR3 length equals 14 residues. V lost 6 bases to trimming and J lost 4 bases, with 12 bases between them. This CDR3 is CASSPGTLTGELFF. In nucleotides, the CDR3 is TGTGCCAGCAGTCCCGGGACTCTCACCGGGGAGCTGTTTTTT.

This clonotype was counted a few times. The chain joins TRBV2 to TRBJ2-3; 9 nucleotides match TRBD2. The ends lost 6 bases at V and 6 bases at J; junction bases unmatched: 13. The CDR3 loop spans 16 amino acids. CDR1 and CDR2 (germline): SNHLY, FYNNEI. CDR3 region: CASSRAGGRLGDTQYF. The DNA for the CDR3 is TGTGCCAGCAGCCGAGCGGGGGGCCGCCTAGGTGATACGCAGTATTTT.

This clonotype was observed a few times. J is TRBJ1-5 and V is TRBV19, with D possibly matching TRBD1 (6 bases). Trimming took 3 bases from V and 0 from J, leaving 12 bases between them. The CDR3 length is 16 residues. Germline-derived CDR1 and CDR2 are LNHDA and SQIVND (reference sequence). CDR3 region: CASSIPMTGSNQPQHF. DNA of the CDR3: TGTGCCAGTAGTATCCCCATGACAGGTAGCAATCAGCCCCAGCATTTT.

This clonotype was seen a handful of times. The genes are TRBV4-3 and TRBJ2-1, with 15 bases that match TRBD2. Trimming at V came to 4 bases and at J to 12 bases, leaving 1 base not matched to a gene. The CDR3 has 13 residues. The germline CDR1 and CDR2 sequences are LGHNA and YSLEER. The CDR3 region has the DNA TGCGCCAGCAGCCTGGGACTAGCGGGGGGGCAGTTCTTC. Encoded protein: CASSLGLAGGQFF.

This clonotype was counted ten times or more. V is TRBV7-2 and J is TRBJ2-7; D gene ambiguous. CDR1 SGHTA and CDR2 FQGNSA come from the germline V gene. The CDR3 sequence is 13 residues long. Trimming left V 3 bases short and J 4 bases short, with 10 bases between. CDR3 region: CASSFGPDYEQYF. The CDR3 region has the DNA TGTGCCAGCAGCTTCGGGCCGGATTACGAGCAGTACTTC.

This sequence joins TRBV20-1 and TRBJ1-2; D call uncertain. There are 15 residues in the CDR3. The germline V gene encodes CDR1 DFQATT and CDR2 SNEGSKA (reference sequence). Between the trimmed V and J ends, which lost 6 bases and 2 bases, there was a span of 19 bases. CDR3 protein: CSAKGLVLSNYGYTF. The CDR3 DNA is TGCAGTGCAAAAGGTTTGGTGCTCTCCAACTATGGCTACACCTTC.

At least ten counts were recorded for this clonotype. This chain connects TRBV7-9 to TRBJ2-1, with D hard to call. V was cut by 5 bases and J by 5 bases, with 22 bases left in between. The germline gives CDR1 SEHNR, CDR2 FQNEAQ (reference sequence). CDR3 length equals 17 residues. CDR3 residues: CASSPLELLYMDNEQFF. The CDR3 DNA reads as TGTGCCAGCAGCCCGTTAGAGTTACTGTATATGGACAATGAGCAGTTCTTC.

CDR3 coding DNA: TGCAGTGCTAGGGGGGGACAGTTGTTGAGCTCCTATAATTCACCCCTCCACTTT. Translated, it gives CSARGGQLLSSYNSPLHF. The gene calls are TRBV20-1 and TRBJ1-6, with TRBD1 identical over 7 bases. Germline V gene data show CDR1 as DFQATT and CDR2 as SNEGSKA (reference sequence). This CDR3 comprises 18 residues. V shed 3 bases and J 0 bases; nucleotides not matched to a gene: 11.

This clonotype has ten or more counts. The rearrangement links TRBV11-3 to TRBJ1-1, with 8 bases matching TRBD1. Germline V lookup: CDR1 SGHNT, CDR2 YENEEA. The J segment lost 4 bases and the V segment lost 5 bases, leaving 3 bases of the junction unmatched. The CDR3 covers 13 residues. In DNA, the CDR3 is TGTGCCAGCAGCCAGGGGGCCGGCACTGAAGCTTTCTTT. Encoded protein: CASSQGAGTEAFF.